This is a list of T cell receptor beta chains from one sample in a study of blood T cell repertoires in COVID-19. The method was immunoSEQ multiplex PCR; TCRdb's version includes in-frame clones alone and lacks a portion of them. Among about 200,000 clones listed, 80% to 90% were seen once. The specimen sequenced was PBMCs or T cells enriched from blood (not recorded which). All receptors derive from a woman in her forties with acute COVID-19. CDR3s leave out the opening cysteine and the closing phenylalanine or tryptophan. Each record gives: clone size, CDR3 length, V gene, CDR3 protein. Clone size is given for some rows only: seen once, a few or many times, or a class if the clone is expanded.

size: once; length: 14; V: TRBV2; CDR3: ASSFQAGGITGELF
size: -; length: 14; V: TRBV24-1; CDR3: ATSEAGQGGNQPQH
size: -; length: 13; V: TRBV5-4; CDR3: ASSLRRRDTDTQY
size: -; length: 13; V: TRBV11-3; CDR3: ASSLPGRLTGELF
size: -; length: 11; V: TRBV28; CDR3: ASSFNSPNEQY
size: -; length: 13; V: TRBV19; CDR3: ASSTPGTGTWEQY
size: -; length: 12; V: TRBV14; CDR3: ASSQEQGAYGYT
size: -; length: 14; V: TRBV9; CDR3: ASSVGTGSGANVLT
size: -; length: 13; V: TRBV7-2; CDR3: ASSLRALRTDTQY
size: once; length: 13; V: TRBV11-2; CDR3: ASSIRMGGEETQY
size: -; length: 10; V: TRBV7-2; CDR3: ASSLDKSSLF
size: -; length: 11; V: TRBV2; CDR3: ASRSQGAQPQH
size: -; length: 12; V: TRBV6-2/TRBV6-3; CDR3: ASSYSHSGNTIY
size: -; length: 13; V: TRBV28; CDR3: ASSRLAGGPDTQY
size: -; length: 10; V: TRBV30; CDR3: AWSQSDNEQF
size: -; length: 12; V: TRBV11-2; CDR3: ASSLGGTGKNYT
size: -; length: 13; V: TRBV5-1; CDR3: ASSLGWAGENEQF
size: -; length: 15; V: TRBV28; CDR3: ASSLDILSPPEGGYT
size: -; length: 13; V: TRBV19; CDR3: ASSRAASEYNEQF
size: -; length: 16; V: TRBV19; CDR3: ASSMWGRGGAWNTEAF
size: -; length: 11; V: TRBV5-1; CDR3: ASSLTANYGYT
size: -; length: 12; V: TRBV4-3; CDR3: ASSRDRRSYEQY
size: -; length: 10; V: TRBV7-9; CDR3: ASSLSGSEAF
size: once; length: 10; V: TRBV7-2; CDR3: ASSPVQETQY
size: -; length: 14; V: TRBV27; CDR3: ASSPRLAGASYEQY
size: -; length: 11; V: TRBV7-9; CDR3: ASSLVGEGTQY
size: -; length: 11; V: TRBV19; CDR3: ASSIPPTGQFH